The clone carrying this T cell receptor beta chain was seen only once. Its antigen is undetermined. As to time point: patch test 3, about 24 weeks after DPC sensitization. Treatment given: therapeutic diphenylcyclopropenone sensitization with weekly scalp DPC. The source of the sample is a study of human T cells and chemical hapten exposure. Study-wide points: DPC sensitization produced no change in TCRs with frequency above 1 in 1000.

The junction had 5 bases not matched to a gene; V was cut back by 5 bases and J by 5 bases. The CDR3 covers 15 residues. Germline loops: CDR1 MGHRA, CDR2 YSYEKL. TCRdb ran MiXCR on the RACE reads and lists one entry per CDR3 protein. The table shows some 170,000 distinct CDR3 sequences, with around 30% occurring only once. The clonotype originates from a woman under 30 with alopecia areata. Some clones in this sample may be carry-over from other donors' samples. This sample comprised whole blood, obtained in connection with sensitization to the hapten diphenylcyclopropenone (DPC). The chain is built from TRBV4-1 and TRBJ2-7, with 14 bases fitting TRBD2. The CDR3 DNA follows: TGCGCCAGCAGCTTTACGGGACTAGCGGGAGACGAGCAGTACTTC. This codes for CASSFTGLAGDEQYF.